This T cell receptor beta chain was identified in a study of graft-versus-host responses after intestinal transplantation. Germline V lookup: CDR1 SGHRS, CDR2 YFSETQ. CDR3 length: 17 residues. The ends lost 7 bases at V and 5 bases at J; junction bases unmatched: 15. TCRdb keeps only in-frame clones here, not all; method: immunoSEQ multiplex PCR. The data show about 81,000 clones, around 93% seen once. As regards this clone: The antigen is not known.

J is TRBJ2-2 and V is TRBV5-1; 9 nucleotides align to TRBD2. The material was unstimulated CD4+ T cells sorted from spleen or lymph node cells, obtained before transplant. The sequence came from a human donor who was the organ donor for an intestinal transplant. CDR3 loop: CASVPLAGAPGTGELFF. The CDR3 DNA is TGCGCCAGCGTGCCTTTAGCGGGGGCCCCTGGGACCGGGGAGCTGTTTTTT.